Each of the 2 T cell receptor beta chains below was sequenced from the same sample in a study of CD8+ T cells in alopecia areata. Isolated RNA was reverse transcribed into cDNA used as the sequencing template. Using immunoSEQ multiplex PCR, the repertoire was profiled, and TCRdb retains in-frame clones only, with some absent. The sample carries around 140,000 clones, around 49% recorded once. This specimen was CD4+ T cells sorted from blood, taken at week 0. The receptors were sampled from a human donor with alopecia areata.

The genes are TRBV7-2 and TRBJ2-3, with 11 nucleotides matching TRBD2. Germline values: CDR1 SGHTA, CDR2 FQGNSA. This CDR3 contains 14 residues. Unmatched junction bases numbered 4, after V lost 5 bases and J lost 6 bases. Here the CDR3 DNA reads TGTGCCAGCAGCAGGACTAGCGGGTTGGATACGCAGTATTTT. Its translation is CASSRTSGLDTQYF.

The rearrangement links TRBV4-3 to TRBJ1-1; a weak D match, TRBD1 (5 bases). Trimming left V 7 bases short and J 2 bases short, with 20 bases between. Germline assignment: CDR1 LGHNA and CDR2 YSLEER. This CDR3 spans 16 amino acids. CDR3 in amino acids: CASTSRVAGSNTEAFF. The CDR3, as DNA: TGCGCCAGCACCTCCAGGGTCGCGGGATCTAACACTGAAGCTTTCTTT.